This T cell receptor (beta chain) was observed in a study of a mutant IDH1 vaccine in newly diagnosed glioma. Across the whole study: Most had both radiotherapy and temozolomide beforehand; others had only one.

V was trimmed by 8 bases and J by 1 base, leaving 11 bases between them. Per the germline V gene, CDR1 is SQVTM and CDR2 is ANQGSEA. This CDR3 is built from 12 residues. The repertoire was sequenced with immunoSEQ multiplex PCR; TCRdb's copy has only in-frame clones and lacks some. The table has under 80,000 clones, approximately 83% seen once. This sample's time point: baseline, week 1 (first vaccination visit). Treatment specified: pre-vaccination baseline after standard-of-care therapy. Those who donated had recent WHO grade 3 or 4 IDH1-mutant, ATRX-lost astrocytomas. Whole-study results and caveats: No link was apparently found between pseudoprogression and changes in top peripheral T cell clonotypes. Vaccination induced immune responses in 93.3% of patients.

Comment on this clone: Its antigen is currently unknown.

The chain employs TRBV29-1 and TRBJ1-1; perhaps TRBD1 as D (5 bases). This clonotype originated in a man aged 25-40 years with glioma. The input for sequencing was PBMCs, taken from a glioma patient treated with radiotherapy, temozolomide or both. CDR3 sequence reads: CSPPGTNTEAFF. Written as DNA, the CDR3 is TGCAGCCCCCCGGGGACGAACACTGAAGCTTTCTTT. Full variable domain (remainder filled in from reference TRBV29-1 and TRBJ1-1): SAVISQKPSRDICQRGTSLTIQCQVDSQVTMMFWYRQQPGQSLTLIATANQGSEATYESGFVIDKFPISRPNLTFSTLTVSNMSPEDSSIYLCSPPGTNTEAFFGQGTRLTVV.